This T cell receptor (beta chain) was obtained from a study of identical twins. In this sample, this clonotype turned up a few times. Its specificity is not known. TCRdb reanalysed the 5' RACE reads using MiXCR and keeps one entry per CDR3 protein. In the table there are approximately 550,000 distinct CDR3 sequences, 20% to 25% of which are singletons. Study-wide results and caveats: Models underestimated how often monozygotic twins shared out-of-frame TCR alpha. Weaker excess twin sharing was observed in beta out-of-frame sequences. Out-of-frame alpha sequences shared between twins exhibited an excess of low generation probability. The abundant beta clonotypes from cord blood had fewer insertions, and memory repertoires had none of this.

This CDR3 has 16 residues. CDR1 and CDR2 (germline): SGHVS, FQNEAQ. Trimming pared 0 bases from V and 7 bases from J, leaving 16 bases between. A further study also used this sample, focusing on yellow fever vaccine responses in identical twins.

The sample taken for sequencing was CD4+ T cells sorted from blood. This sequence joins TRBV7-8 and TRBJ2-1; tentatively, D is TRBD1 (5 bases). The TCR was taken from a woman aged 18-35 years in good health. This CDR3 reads CASSLAGSRVFNEQFF. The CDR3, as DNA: TGTGCCAGCAGCTTAGCTGGTAGCAGGGTATTTAATGAGCAGTTCTTC.